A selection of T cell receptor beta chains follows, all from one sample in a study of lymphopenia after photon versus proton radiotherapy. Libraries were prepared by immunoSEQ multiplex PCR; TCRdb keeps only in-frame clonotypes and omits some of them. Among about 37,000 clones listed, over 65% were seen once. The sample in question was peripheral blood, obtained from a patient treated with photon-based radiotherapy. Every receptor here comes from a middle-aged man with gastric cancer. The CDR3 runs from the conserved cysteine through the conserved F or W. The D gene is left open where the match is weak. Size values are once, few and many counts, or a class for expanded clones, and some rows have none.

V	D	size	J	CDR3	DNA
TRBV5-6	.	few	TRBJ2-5	CASSSTRGGKGEETQYF	TGTGCCAGCAGCTCCACCCGGGGAGGAAAAGGGGAAGAGACCCAGTACTTC
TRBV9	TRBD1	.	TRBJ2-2	CASSADRASSNTGELFF	TGTGCCAGCAGCGCCGACAGGGCGAGTTCGAACACCGGGGAGCTGTTTTTT
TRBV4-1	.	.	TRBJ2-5	CASSQISAGSGETQYF	TGCGCCAGCAGCCAAATCTCGGCGGGAAGCGGGGAGACCCAGTACTTC
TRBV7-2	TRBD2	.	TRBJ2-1	CASSLVGSGRENEQFF	TGTGCCAGCAGCTTAGTAGGTAGCGGGAGGGAAAATGAGCAGTTCTTC
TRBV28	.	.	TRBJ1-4	CASSLSNEKLFF	TGTGCCAGCAGCCTCTCAAATGAAAAACTGTTTTTT
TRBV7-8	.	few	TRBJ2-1	CASSLGPLAPARYNEQFF	TGTGCCAGCAGCTTAGGCCCTCTAGCGCCAGCCCGTTACAATGAGCAGTTCTTC
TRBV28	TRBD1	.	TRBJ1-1	CASSSQGAGTEAFF	TGTGCCAGCAGTTCGCAGGGGGCGGGAACTGAAGCTTTCTTT
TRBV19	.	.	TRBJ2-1	CASSTLPRPRGDEQFF	TGTGCCAGTAGTACTCTTCCTCGGCCCAGAGGGGATGAGCAGTTCTTC
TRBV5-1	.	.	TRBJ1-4	CASSLGQTNEKLFF	TGCGCCAGCAGCTTGGGACAGACTAATGAAAAACTGTTTTTT
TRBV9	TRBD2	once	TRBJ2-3	CASSVAGLNTDTQYF	TGTGCCAGCAGCGTAGCGGGACTAAACACAGATACGCAGTATTTT
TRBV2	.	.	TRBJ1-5	CASNTGAPQPQHF	TGTGCCAGCAATACAGGAGCCCCTCAGCCCCAGCATTTT
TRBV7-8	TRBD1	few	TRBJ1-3	CASSVRDRGSGNTIYF	TGTGCCAGCAGCGTCCGGGACAGGGGCTCTGGAAACACCATATATTTT